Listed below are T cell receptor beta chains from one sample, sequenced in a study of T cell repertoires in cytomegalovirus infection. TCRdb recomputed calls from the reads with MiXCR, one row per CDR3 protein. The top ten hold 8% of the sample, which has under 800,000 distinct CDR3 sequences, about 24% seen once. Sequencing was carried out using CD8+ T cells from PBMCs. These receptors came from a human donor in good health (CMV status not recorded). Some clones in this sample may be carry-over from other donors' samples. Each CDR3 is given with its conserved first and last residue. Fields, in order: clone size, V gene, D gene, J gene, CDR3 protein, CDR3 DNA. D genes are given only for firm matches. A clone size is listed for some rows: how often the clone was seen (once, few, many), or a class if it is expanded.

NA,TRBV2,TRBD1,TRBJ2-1,CASMGQGNNEQFF,TGTGCCAGCATGGGACAGGGCAACAATGAGCAGTTCTTC
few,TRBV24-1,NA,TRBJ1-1,CATSDLGGENTEAFF,TGTGCCACCAGTGATTTGGGGGGAGAGAACACTGAAGCTTTCTTT
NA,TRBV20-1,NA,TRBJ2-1,CSALEVGEQFF,TGCAGTGCCCTAGAGGTCGGTGAGCAGTTCTTC
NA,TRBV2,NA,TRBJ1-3,CASSDPGASGNTIYF,TGTGCCAGCAGTGATCCGGGGGCAAGTGGAAACACCATATATTTT
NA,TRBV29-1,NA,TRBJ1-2,CSTVVVNYGYTF,TGCAGCACAGTAGTAGTAAACTATGGCTACACCTTC
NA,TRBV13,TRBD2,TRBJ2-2,CASSQAERGNTGELFF,TGTGCCAGCAGCCAAGCGGAGCGGGGGAACACCGGGGAGCTGTTTTTT
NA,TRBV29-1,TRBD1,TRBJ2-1,CSTGKGQYTNEQFF,TGCAGCACAGGAAAGGGACAGTATACAAATGAGCAGTTCTTC
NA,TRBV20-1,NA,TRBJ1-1,CSARVGRTNTEAFF,TGCAGTGCTAGAGTGGGCAGGACGAACACTGAAGCTTTCTTT
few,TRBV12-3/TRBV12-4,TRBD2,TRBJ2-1,CASNPSGGAHNEQFF,TGTGCCAGCAACCCCAGCGGGGGGGCCCACAATGAGCAGTTCTTC
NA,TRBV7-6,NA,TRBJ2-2,CASSLWETNTGELFF,TGTGCCAGCAGCTTGTGGGAGACTAACACCGGGGAGCTGTTTTTT
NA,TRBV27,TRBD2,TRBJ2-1,CASSFSGTSGVYNEQFF,TGTGCCAGCAGTTTTTCCGGGACTAGCGGGGTCTACAATGAGCAGTTCTTC
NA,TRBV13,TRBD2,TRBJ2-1,CASSMGRDPPFF,TGTGCCAGCAGTATGGGGAGGGACCCCCCGTTCTTC
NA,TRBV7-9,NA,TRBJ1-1,CASSSPLSGSWTEAFF,TGTGCCAGCAGCTCACCTTTATCAGGGTCTTGGACTGAAGCTTTCTTT
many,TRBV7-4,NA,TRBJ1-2,CASSLGIPPGYTF,TGTGCCAGCAGCCTCGGTATTCCCCCGGGCTACACCTTC
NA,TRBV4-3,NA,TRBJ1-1,CASSHGEGRDTEAFF,TGCGCCAGCAGCCACGGAGAGGGAAGAGACACTGAAGCTTTCTTT
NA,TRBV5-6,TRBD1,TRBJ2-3,CASTSDRVADTQYF,TGTGCCAGCACAAGCGACAGGGTGGCAGATACGCAGTATTTT
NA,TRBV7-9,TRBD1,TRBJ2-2,CASSLEGQGYAGELFF,TGTGCCAGCAGCTTAGAAGGACAGGGGTACGCCGGGGAGCTGTTTTTT
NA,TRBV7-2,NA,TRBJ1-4,CASSVVVGGNEKLFF,TGTGCCAGCAGCGTAGTAGTGGGCGGGAATGAAAAACTGTTTTTT
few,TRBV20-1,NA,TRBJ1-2,CSARDRVRGDGYTF,TGCAGTGCTAGAGATCGGGTCCGCGGGGATGGCTACACCTTC
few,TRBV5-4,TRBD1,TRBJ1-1,CASSLRRGHGTEAFF,TGTGCCAGCAGCTTGCGAAGGGGGCATGGAACTGAAGCTTTCTTT
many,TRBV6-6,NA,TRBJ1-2,CASSYGGNYGYTF,TGTGCCAGCAGTTACGGAGGGAACTATGGCTACACCTTC
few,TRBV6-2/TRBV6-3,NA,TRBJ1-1,CASTTAGWRRGAEAFF,TGTGCCAGCACCACGGCTGGTTGGCGCAGGGGAGCTGAAGCTTTCTTT
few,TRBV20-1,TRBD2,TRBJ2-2,CSARAGLTTGELFF,TGCAGTGCTAGAGCGGGACTAACCACCGGGGAGCTGTTTTTT
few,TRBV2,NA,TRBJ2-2,CASSDTGDGLTDGELFF,TGTGCCAGCAGTGACACGGGGGACGGATTAACGGACGGGGAGCTGTTTTTT
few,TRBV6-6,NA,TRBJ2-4,CASSQFLAKNIQYF,TGTGCCAGCAGTCAGTTCCTAGCCAAAAACATTCAGTACTTC
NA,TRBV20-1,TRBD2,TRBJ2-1,CSARGVWTSGGGGLYNEQFF,TGCAGTGCTAGGGGAGTCTGGACTAGCGGGGGGGGGGGCCTCTACAATGAGCAGTTCTTC
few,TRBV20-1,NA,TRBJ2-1,CSANGVDEQFF,TGCAGTGCTAATGGGGTGGATGAGCAGTTCTTC
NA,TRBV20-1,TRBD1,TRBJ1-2,CSARGLGGQGANYGYTF,TGCAGTGCTAGAGGTTTGGGAGGACAGGGGGCGAACTATGGCTACACCTTC
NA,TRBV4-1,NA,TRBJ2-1,CASRRTESSYNEQFF,TGCGCCAGCAGACGGACAGAGAGCTCCTACAATGAGCAGTTCTTC
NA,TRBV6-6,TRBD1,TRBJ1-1,CASSAGTGDTEAFF,TGTGCCAGCAGTGCCGGGACAGGGGACACTGAAGCTTTCTTT
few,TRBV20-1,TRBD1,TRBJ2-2,CSARGPGQGYTGELFF,TGCAGTGCTAGAGGCCCGGGACAGGGATACACCGGGGAGCTGTTTTTT
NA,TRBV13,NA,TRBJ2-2,CASSLGVTSTGELFF,TGTGCCAGCAGCTTAGGCGTCACAAGCACCGGGGAGCTGTTTTTT
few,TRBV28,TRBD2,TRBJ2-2,CASSPLHRGLAGFNTGELFF,TGTGCCAGCAGTCCCCTACACCGGGGACTAGCGGGGTTTAACACCGGGGAGCTGTTTTTT
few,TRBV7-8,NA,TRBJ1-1,CASSQRGAGTEAFF,TGTGCCAGCAGCCAGCGGGGGGCTGGCACTGAAGCTTTCTTT
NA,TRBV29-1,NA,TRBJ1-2,CSVEDGREYGYTF,TGCAGCGTTGAAGATGGCAGGGAGTATGGCTACACCTTC
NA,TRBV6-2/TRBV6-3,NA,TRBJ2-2,CASSIINTGELFF,TGTGCCAGCAGTATTATAAACACCGGGGAGCTGTTTTTT
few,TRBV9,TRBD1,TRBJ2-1,CASSVEGAVYNEQFF,TGTGCCAGCAGCGTAGAGGGGGCTGTCTACAATGAGCAGTTCTTC
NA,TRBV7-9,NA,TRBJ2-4,CASVWRENIQYF,TGTGCCAGCGTGTGGAGGGAGAACATTCAGTACTTC
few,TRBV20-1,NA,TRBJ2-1,CSARADLGGTHYNEQFF,TGCAGTGCCAGGGCGGACCTAGGGGGTACTCACTACAATGAGCAGTTCTTC
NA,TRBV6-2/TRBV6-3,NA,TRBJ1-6,CASTPFQGTSPLHF,TGTGCCAGCACCCCGTTCCAGGGAACTTCACCCCTCCACTTT
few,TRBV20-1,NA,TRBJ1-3,CSAPGRSSGNTIYF,TGCAGTGCTCCAGGGCGGAGCTCTGGAAACACCATATATTTT
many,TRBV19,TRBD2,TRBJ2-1,CASSLLREGLARNEQFF,TGTGCCAGTAGTCTCCTAAGGGAGGGACTGGCCCGGAATGAGCAGTTCTTC
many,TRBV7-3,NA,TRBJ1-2,CASSFVSTGCNYGYTF,TGTGCCAGCAGCTTCGTATCCACAGGGTGTAACTATGGCTACACCTTC
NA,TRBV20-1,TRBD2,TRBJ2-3,CSAWGPGGSSTDTQYF,TGCAGTGCTTGGGGTCCGGGGGGGTCTAGCACAGATACGCAGTATTTT
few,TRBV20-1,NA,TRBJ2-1,CSARDKRDNEQFF,TGCAGTGCTAGAGATAAAAGGGACAATGAGCAGTTCTTC
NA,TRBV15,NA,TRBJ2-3,CATSRDLGRGIASTDTQYF,TGTGCCACCAGCAGAGATCTCGGCAGGGGAATAGCTAGTACAGATACGCAGTATTTT
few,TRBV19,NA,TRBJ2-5,CASSIDRMERPQETQYF,TGTGCCAGTAGTATAGATCGGATGGAAAGACCCCAAGAGACCCAGTACTTC
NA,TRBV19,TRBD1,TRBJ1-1,CATHETGASEAFF,TGTGCCACCCACGAGACAGGGGCGTCTGAAGCTTTCTTT
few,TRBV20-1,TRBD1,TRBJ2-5,CSASDRDQETQYF,TGCAGTGCTAGTGACAGGGACCAAGAGACCCAGTACTTC
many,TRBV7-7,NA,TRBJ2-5,CASSLRTDGQETQYF,TGTGCTAGCAGCTTAAGGACAGACGGCCAAGAGACCCAGTACTTC
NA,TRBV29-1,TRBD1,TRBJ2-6,CSVVDRGGGSGANVLTF,TGCAGCGTTGTTGACAGGGGGGGAGGCTCTGGGGCCAACGTCCTGACTTTC
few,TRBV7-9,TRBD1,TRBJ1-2,CASSLDSGGNYGYTF,TGTGCCAGCAGCTTAGACTCAGGGGGAAACTATGGCTACACCTTC
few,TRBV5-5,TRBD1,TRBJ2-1,CASRGTGGTEQFF,TGTGCCAGCAGGGGGACAGGGGGCACTGAGCAGTTCTTC
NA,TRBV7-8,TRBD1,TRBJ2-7,CASSHTQGAIYEQYF,TGTGCCAGCAGCCATACCCAGGGGGCGATCTACGAGCAGTACTTC